These T cell receptor beta chains were read from a single sample in a study of cytomegalovirus exposure and HLA in healthy donors. Some clones are missing from TCRdb's copy, which holds only in-frame ones; the method was immunoSEQ multiplex PCR. Recorded for this sample: roughly 80,000 clones. Sequences were obtained from PBMCs. All receptors derive from a woman between 25 and 40 years old in good health and CMV-seronegative. Both conserved end residues are part of each CDR3.

>TRBJ1-5|14|TRBV6-1
CASSDRTGNQPQHF
>TRBJ2-2|17|TRBV5-4
CASSLDLGGSITGELFF
>TRBJ2-7|13|TRBV30
CAWSKGQTYEQYF
>TRBJ1-1|14|TRBV27
CASRIRDRETEAFF
>TRBJ2-3|15|TRBV30
CAGAGGAYDTDTQYF
>TRBJ2-7|13|TRBV18
CASSTGITYEQYF
>TRBJ2-1|16|TRBV5-4
CASSVRQGGSYNEQFF
>TRBJ1-1|16|TRBV2
CASSEAPSGENTEAFF
>TRBJ2-5|17|TRBV7-9
CASSLVRNRGKGETQYF
>TRBJ1-1|15|TRBV4-1
CASSQALDRNTEAFF
>TRBJ1-2|13|TRBV5-6
CASSLDRDYGYTF
>TRBJ2-5|13|TRBV19
CASSEAGGPNQYF
>TRBJ1-6|13|TRBV30
CAWSADRVSPLHF
>TRBJ2-7|11|TRBV19
CASSLQDEQYF
>TRBJ2-5|14|TRBV4-1
CASSPRHTQETQYF
>TRBJ1-1|13|TRBV7-6
CASSLRDYTEAFF
>TRBJ2-5|15|TRBV18
CASSPFWGRQETQYF
>TRBJ1-1|15|TRBV6-1
CASSPRQGARTEAFF
>TRBJ2-1|16|TRBV6-1
CASSEYIQGPYNEQFF
>TRBJ2-5|14|TRBV2
CASTDRGRQETQYF
>TRBJ1-1|12|TRBV6-1
CASSVWDRGAFF
>TRBJ2-3|14|TRBV6-1
CASNSGELADTQYF
>TRBJ1-2|15|TRBV6-1
CASRATALTGYGYTF
>TRBJ1-1|15|TRBV2
CASKDRGRDDTEAFF
>TRBJ2-7|16|TRBV5-1
CASSDGVAGRSYEQYF
>TRBJ1-1|16|TRBV19
CASSSWGVRGRTEAFF